This entry features one T cell receptor beta chain sequence. The antigen remains unidentified. This specimen belongs to a study of blood T cells in healthy people across ages. The wider study: About one barcoded TCR beta cDNA was captured per two T cells. General study results and limits: Strong correlation existed between TCR beta diversity and naive T cell percentage.

The study drew donors from healthy Caucasian individuals in Russia aged roughly 6 to 95. At least 5.5 micrograms of total RNA were extracted per sample. Germline assignment: CDR1 SGHDN and CDR2 FVKESK. Trimming took 3 bases from V and 8 from J, leaving 13 bases between them. The CDR3 is made up of 14 amino acids. A second PCR of roughly 7 to 11 cycles used a sample-barcoded 5' primer and a J-beta primer mix. TCRdb fed the 5' RACE reads into MiXCR, producing one record per CDR3 protein. The repertoire holds some 690,000 distinct CDR3 sequences, with 22% as singletons. Input material: blood. The chain recombines TRBV14 with TRBJ1-4; no clear D. The receptor was isolated from a man aged 65 to 85 in good health. The CDR3 here is CASSQAGDGEKLFF. The CDR3 DNA is TGTGCCAGCAGCCAGGCCGGCGACGGGGAAAAACTGTTTTTT. Variable domain in full (rest from reference TRBV14 and TRBJ1-4): EAGVTQFPSHSVIEKGQTVTLRCDPISGHDNLYWYRRVMGKEIKFLLHFVKESKQDESGMPNNRFLAERTGGTYSTLKVQPAELEDSGVYFCASSQAGDGEKLFFGSGTQLSVL.